Sequencing of this T cell receptor beta chain was carried out in a study of blood T cells in healthy people across ages. Each donor's blood draw was approximately 10 milliliters of peripheral blood. The CDR3 consists of 16 residues. PCR was performed a second time for roughly 7 to 12 cycles using a sample-barcoded 5' primer and a J-beta primer mix. TCRdb recomputed calls from the 5' RACE reads with MiXCR, one row per CDR3 protein. The repertoire consists of approximately 1,000,000 distinct CDR3 sequences, with 40% to 45% occurring once and the leading ten covering approximately 17%. The chain couples TRBV12-3 or TRBV12-4 to TRBJ2-1, with 8 bases aligning to TRBD2. The last part of the DNA fits TRBJ2-7 better; the J call may be wrong. The sequenced sample consisted of blood. The receptor's source is an older woman in good health. CDR3 coding DNA: TGTGCCAGCAGTTTAAGGGCCACGGGGGGGATGAACGAGCAGTACTTC. Translating it yields CASSLRATGGMNEQYF.